Here is one TCR beta chain with its context. The data stem from a study of shared clonotypes between healthy human individuals. An assay was performed, and its level was deep. Splitting of each subset's genomic DNA was done evenly across several immunoSEQ plates. Clones were sequenced by immunoSEQ multiplex PCR, and TCRdb holds only the in-frame ones, with some missing. The sample lists roughly 480,000 clones; approximately 79% were seen once. There are 14 residues in the CDR3. In germline, CDR1 is LNHDA, CDR2 SQIVND (reference sequence). Trimming left V 3 bases short and J 8 bases short, with 13 bases between.

This chain joins TRBV19 and TRBJ1-4; D unresolved. Sequencing was carried out using PBMCs. This sequence was found in a woman aged 40 to 55 in good health. Some clones in this sample may be carry-over from other donors' samples. CDR3 sequence reads: CASSIGEVGEKLFF. The CDR3 bases are TGTGCCAGTAGTATTGGGGAGGTGGGCGAAAAACTGTTTTTT.